This paragraph covers one T cell receptor beta chain sequence. The data were taken from a study of blood T cell repertoires in COVID-19. This CDR3 has 16 residues. Germline trimming cut 11 bases from V and 4 bases from J; bases unmatched to any gene: 15. CDR1 and CDR2 from the germline V gene are SGHVS and FNYEAQ. Libraries were prepared by immunoSEQ multiplex PCR; TCRdb keeps only in-frame clonotypes and omits some of them. The top ten hold around 1.5% of the sample, which has under 200,000 clones, around nine tenths seen once. The chain joins TRBV7-6 to TRBJ2-2, with 8 bases that match TRBD1. The material sequenced was peripheral blood. The sequence came from a man younger than 30 with active or convalescent COVID-19. CDR3 residues: CAPLFPRGRITGELFF. CDR3 bases: TGTGCCCCCCTTTTTCCCAGGGGGCGTATCACCGGGGAGCTGTTTTTT. The full variable domain, rest sourced from reference TRBV7-6 and TRBJ2-2, is GAGVSQSPRYKVTKRGQDVALRCDPISGHVSLYWYRQALGQGPEFLTYFNYEAQQDKSGLPNDRFSAERPEGSISTLTIQRTEQRDSAMYRCAPLFPRGRITGELFFGEGSRLTVL.